Below, 14 T cell receptor beta chains from the same sample are listed, as sequenced in a study of PD-L1 blockade in urothelial cancer. Assay: immunoSEQ multiplex PCR; the TCRdb copy retains only in-frame clones and omits some. The data hold around 100,000 clones, with 80% to 90% observed a single time. Indicated time point: pretreatment peripheral blood. Sequencing used PBMCs, obtained around atezolizumab (anti-PD-L1) treatment. These receptors were collected from a man between 60 and 75 years old with urothelial cancer.

The V and J genes are TRBV28 and TRBJ1-2, with D possibly being TRBD1 (5 bases). Deletions cut 7 bases from V and 0 bases from J, with 9 bases between. The CDR3 length is 13 residues. Germline CDR1 and CDR2: MDHEN and SYDVKM. CDR3 DNA sequence: TGTGCCAGCATGAGGACAACTAACTATGGCTACACCTTC. It codes for CASMRTTNYGYTF.

The rearrangement uses TRBV15 and TRBJ2-3; tentatively, D is TRBD2 (6 bases). Germline V gives CDR1 LNHNV, CDR2 YYDKDF (reference sequence). The CDR3 extends over 15 amino acids. Trimming cost V 2 bases and J 1 base, with 10 bases left between them. CDR3 loop: CATSRWTTGTDTQYF. The CDR3 nucleotides are TGTGCCACCAGCAGATGGACTACCGGCACAGATACGCAGTATTTT.

The sample holds one count of this clone. The genes are TRBV5-1 and TRBJ2-1; TRBD1 matches 11 bases. This CDR3 is 16 amino acids long. V was pared by 5 bases and J by 2 bases, with 6 bases of the junction left unmatched. From germline, CDR1 is SGHRS and CDR2 YFSETQ. The CDR3 DNA sequence: TGCGCCAGCAGGGGAGGGACAGGGGGTCCCTACAATGAGCAGTTCTTC. Its protein product is CASRGGTGGPYNEQFF.

The chain carries TRBV7-2 and TRBJ2-3; possible D gene TRBD2, 6 bases. The germline gives CDR1 SGHTA, CDR2 FQGNSA. CDR3 length: 15 amino acids. V was clipped by 0 bases and J by 3 bases, with 10 bases between them. The CDR3 is CASSLAGTQTDTQYF. The CDR3 DNA is TGTGCCAGCAGCTTAGCCGGGACTCAGACAGATACGCAGTATTTT.

V is TRBV2 and J is TRBJ2-2, with no clear D. The CDR3 runs 15 residues. With 2 bases removed from V and 8 bases from J, the gap between germline ends came to 15 bases. CDR1 SNHLY and CDR2 FYNNEI come from the germline V gene. The CDR3 protein is CASSEFEAPPGELFF. DNA for the CDR3: TGTGCCAGCAGTGAATTTGAGGCGCCCCCAGGGGAGCTGTTTTTT.

The table lists this clone with a count of one. This chain uses TRBV2 with TRBJ1-2, with TRBD1 as a possible D gene (5 bases). Germline V gives CDR1 SNHLY, CDR2 FYNNEI. This CDR3 is built from 15 residues. Trimming removed 7 bases from V and 3 bases from J, with 18 bases in between. CDR3 sequence reads: CASNPFGGTDYGYTF. In DNA form, the CDR3 reads TGTGCCAGCAATCCTTTTGGGGGGACGGACTATGGCTACACCTTC.

The gene calls are TRBV5-4 and TRBJ2-1, with a weak D call TRBD1 (5 bases). The V gene lost 3 bases and the J gene lost 4 bases, with 8 bases spanning the gap. The CDR3 covers 13 residues. CDR1 is SGHNT and CDR2 is YYREEE in the germline V gene (reference sequence). This chain's CDR3 is CASSSQGYNEQFF. The CDR3 coding sequence is TGTGCCAGCAGCTCCCAGGGTTACAATGAGCAGTTCTTC.

This chain links TRBV5-6 with TRBJ2-7; 9 bases fit TRBD2. V lost 5 bases and J lost 5; bases outside the gene matches: 8. This CDR3 has 14 amino acids. Per the germline V gene, CDR1 is SGHDT and CDR2 is YYEEEE. CDR3 sequence reads: CASRLTGTSNEQYF. The CDR3 nucleotides read TGTGCCAGCAGGTTGACCGGGACTAGCAACGAGCAGTACTTC.

This rearrangement joins TRBV20-1 to TRBJ2-1, with unresolved D. The CDR3 is made up of 11 amino acids. Germline values: CDR1 DFQATT, CDR2 SNEGSKA (reference sequence). Trimming removed 2 bases at V and 7 bases at J, with 6 bases between. The CDR3 loop reads CSARYQNEQFF. CDR3 nucleotides: TGCAGTGCTAGATACCAGAATGAGCAGTTCTTC.

The gene calls are TRBV4-1 and TRBJ2-7; TRBD2 matches 10 bases. Trimming cost V 6 bases and J 2 bases; bases outside gene matches: 7. CDR1 and CDR2 (germline): MGHRA, YSYEKL. The CDR3 is 15 residues long. The CDR3 loop reads CASSRGSGGAYEQYF. In nucleotides, the CDR3 is TGCGCCAGCAGTCGGGGGAGCGGGGGGGCCTACGAGCAGTACTTC.

The genes are TRBV28 and TRBJ1-2, with no clear D. This CDR3 has 11 amino acids. Germline assignment: CDR1 MDHEN and CDR2 SYDVKM. Trimming took off 4 bases at V and 4 bases at J, with 4 bases between the two ends. CDR3 region: CASSSLYGYTF. CDR3 DNA: TGTGCCAGCAGTTCCCTCTATGGCTACACCTTC.

The chain is built from TRBV19 and TRBJ1-1; D is undetermined. Per the germline V gene, CDR1 is LNHDA and CDR2 is SQIVND (reference sequence). The CDR3 sequence is 15 residues long. The germline V and J ends were trimmed by 10 bases and 3 bases, with 21 bases remaining between them. DNA of the CDR3: TGTGCCACCCGCACTCCCGGACTTGGGCACACTGAAGCTTTCTTT. Encoded protein: CATRTPGLGHTEAFF.

This sequence joins TRBV5-1 and TRBJ1-1; D remains unclear. The CDR3 spans 13 residues. CDR1 is SGHRS, CDR2 YFSETQ, per germline. With 5 bases removed from V and 11 bases from J, the gap between germline ends came to 19 bases. CDR3 sequence: CASSIQPGVWAFF. For the CDR3, the DNA is TGCGCCAGCAGTATCCAGCCCGGGGTTTGGGCTTTCTTT.

The V and J genes are TRBV19 and TRBJ1-5, with 9 bases aligning to TRBD1. CDR1 and CDR2 from the germline V gene are LNHDA and SQIVND (reference sequence). V gave up 5 bases and J gave up 2 bases; unmatched junction bases: 7. This CDR3 is built from 16 residues. CDR3 in amino acids: CASSPRDRERNQPQHF. The DNA of the CDR3 is TGTGCCAGTAGTCCAAGGGACAGGGAACGCAATCAGCCCCAGCATTTT.